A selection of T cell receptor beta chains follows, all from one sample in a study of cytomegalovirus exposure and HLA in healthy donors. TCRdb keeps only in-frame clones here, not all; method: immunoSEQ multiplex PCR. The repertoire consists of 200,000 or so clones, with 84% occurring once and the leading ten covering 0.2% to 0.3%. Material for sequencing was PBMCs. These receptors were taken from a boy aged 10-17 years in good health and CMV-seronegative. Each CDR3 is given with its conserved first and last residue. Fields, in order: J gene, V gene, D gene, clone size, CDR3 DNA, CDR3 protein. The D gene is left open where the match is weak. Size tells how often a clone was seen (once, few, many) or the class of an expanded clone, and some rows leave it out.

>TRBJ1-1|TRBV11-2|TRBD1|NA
TGTGCCAGCAGCCAGAGGACAGGAAACACTGAAGCTTTCTTT
CASSQRTGNTEAFF
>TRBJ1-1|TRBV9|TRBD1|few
TGTGCCAGCAGCGCTCAGGGGGGCACTGAAGCTTTCTTT
CASSAQGGTEAFF
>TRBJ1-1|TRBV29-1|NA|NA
TGCAGCGTTCTGCAGGTGAACACTGAAGCTTTCTTT
CSVLQVNTEAFF
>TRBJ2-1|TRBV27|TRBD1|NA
TGTGCCAGCAGGCGACCCGGGACAGGATACAATGAGCAGTTCTTC
CASRRPGTGYNEQFF
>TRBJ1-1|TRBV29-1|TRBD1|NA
TGCAGCGACGACAGGGCCGAAGCTTTCTTT
CSDDRAEAFF
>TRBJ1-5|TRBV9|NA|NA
TGTGCCAGCAGCGCCGGGACTGGGAATCAGCCCCAGCATTTT
CASSAGTGNQPQHF
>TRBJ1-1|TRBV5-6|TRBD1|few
TGTGCCAGCAGTCGACAGGGGCACACTGAAGCTTTCTTT
CASSRQGHTEAFF
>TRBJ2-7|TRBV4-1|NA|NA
TGCGCCAGCAGCCAAGATTCGGGGAGGTCGCGCCACGAGCAGTACTTC
CASSQDSGRSRHEQYF
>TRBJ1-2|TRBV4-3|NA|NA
TGCGCCAGCAGCCAAGAACCAGGCTATGGCTACACCTTC
CASSQEPGYGYTF
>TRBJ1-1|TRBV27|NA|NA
TGTGCCAGCAGTTTATTGAGGAACACTGAAGCTTTCTTT
CASSLLRNTEAFF
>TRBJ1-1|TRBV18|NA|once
TGTGCCAGCTCACTTAACAGACCCACTGAAGCTTTCTTT
CASSLNRPTEAFF
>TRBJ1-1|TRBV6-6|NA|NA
TGTGCCAGCAGTTATCGGGTGAACACTGAAGCTTTCTTT
CASSYRVNTEAFF
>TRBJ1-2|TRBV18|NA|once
TGTGCCAGCTCACCCACAGGGAGCGGCTACACCTTC
CASSPTGSGYTF
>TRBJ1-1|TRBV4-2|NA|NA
TGTGCCAGCAGCCAAACCCTTGACAGTCGGGTTGGATTT
CASSQTLDSRVGF
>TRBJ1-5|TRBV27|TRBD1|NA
TGTGCCAGCAGCAAGGACAGGGCTCCCTATCAGCCCCAGCATTTT
CASSKDRAPYQPQHF
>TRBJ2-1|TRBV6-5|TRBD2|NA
TGTGCCAGCAGACGACGACTAGCGGGAGGGAATGAGCAGTTCTTC
CASRRRLAGGNEQFF
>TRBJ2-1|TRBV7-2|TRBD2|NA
TGTGCCAGCAGCTCCCGGACTAGCGGGAGAAGTTCCTACAATGAGCAGTTCTTC
CASSSRTSGRSSYNEQFF
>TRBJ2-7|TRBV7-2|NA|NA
TGTGCCAGCACCCTTAGGACAGCTTCACCCCCCTCCTACGAGCAGTACTTC
CASTLRTASPPSYEQYF
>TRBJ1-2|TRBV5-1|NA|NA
TGCGCCAGCAGCTTGGACAGGGTTGGCTACACCTTC
CASSLDRVGYTF
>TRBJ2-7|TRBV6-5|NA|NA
TGTGCCAGCAGTTACGGAGACGAGCAGTACTTC
CASSYGDEQYF
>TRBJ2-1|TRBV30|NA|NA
TGTGCCTGGAGTGAGGTAGCGGCCACTTACTCCTACAATGAGCAGTTCTTC
CAWSEVAATYSYNEQFF
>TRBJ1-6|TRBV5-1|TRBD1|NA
TGCGCCAGCAGCTTGGATCGAGGGGGCAGAAATTCACCCCTCCACTTT
CASSLDRGGRNSPLHF
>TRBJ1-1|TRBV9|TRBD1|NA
TGTGCCAGCAGGGAGGGGGCGAGACCGAACACTGAAGCTTTCTTT
CASREGARPNTEAFF
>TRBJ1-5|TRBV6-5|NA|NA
TGTGCCAGCAGCCCGGACAGAAGCAATCAGCCCCAGCATTTT
CASSPDRSNQPQHF
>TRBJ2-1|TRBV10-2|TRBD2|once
TGCGCCAGCAGTGTTACTAGCGGGAGCCGCAATGAGCAGTTCTTC
CASSVTSGSRNEQFF
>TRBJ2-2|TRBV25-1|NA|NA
TGTGCCAGCAGTGACACAGGGAGCGGGGAGCTGTTTTTT
CASSDTGSGELFF
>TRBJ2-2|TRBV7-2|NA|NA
TGTGCCAGCAGTTACAGCCCCGGGGAGCTGTTTTTT
CASSYSPGELFF
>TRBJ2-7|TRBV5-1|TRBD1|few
TGCGCCAGCAGCTTGGCGGACAGGGGAATTCTCGAGCAGTACTTC
CASSLADRGILEQYF
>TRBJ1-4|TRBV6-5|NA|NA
TGTGCCAGCAGTTACATGGCCAGGAACAATGAAAAACTGTTTTTT
CASSYMARNNEKLFF
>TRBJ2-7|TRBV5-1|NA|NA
TGCGCCAGCAGCTTGGAGGGGGTAGGGGTTGAAGAGCAGTACTTC
CASSLEGVGVEEQYF
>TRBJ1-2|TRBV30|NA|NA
TGTGCCTGGAGAACGGGAGGCTACACCTTC
CAWRTGGYTF